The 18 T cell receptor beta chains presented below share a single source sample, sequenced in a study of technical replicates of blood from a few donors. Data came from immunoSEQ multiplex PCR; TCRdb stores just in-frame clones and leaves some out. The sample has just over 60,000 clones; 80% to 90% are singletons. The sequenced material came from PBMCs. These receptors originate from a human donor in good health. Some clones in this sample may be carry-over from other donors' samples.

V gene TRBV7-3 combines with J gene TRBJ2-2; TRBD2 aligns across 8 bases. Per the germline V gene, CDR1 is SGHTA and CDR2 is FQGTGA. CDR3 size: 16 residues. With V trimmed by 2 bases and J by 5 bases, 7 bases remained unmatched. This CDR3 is CASSLYGTRYTGELFF. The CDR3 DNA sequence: TGTGCCAGCAGCTTATATGGGACTAGGTATACCGGGGAGCTGTTTTTT.

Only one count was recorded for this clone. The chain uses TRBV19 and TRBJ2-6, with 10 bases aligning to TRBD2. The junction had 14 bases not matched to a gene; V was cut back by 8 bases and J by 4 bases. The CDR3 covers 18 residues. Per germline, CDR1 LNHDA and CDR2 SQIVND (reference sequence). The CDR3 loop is CASLPAGGPRRGANVLTF. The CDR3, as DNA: TGTGCCAGTCTCCCAGCGGGAGGGCCCAGGAGAGGGGCCAACGTCCTGACTTTC.

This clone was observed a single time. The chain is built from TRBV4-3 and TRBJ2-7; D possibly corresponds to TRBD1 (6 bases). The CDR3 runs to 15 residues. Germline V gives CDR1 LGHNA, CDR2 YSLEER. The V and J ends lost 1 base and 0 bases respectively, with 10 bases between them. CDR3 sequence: CASSQGQDSSYEQYF. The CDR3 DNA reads TGCGCCAGCAGCCAAGGACAGGATAGCTCCTACGAGCAGTACTTC.

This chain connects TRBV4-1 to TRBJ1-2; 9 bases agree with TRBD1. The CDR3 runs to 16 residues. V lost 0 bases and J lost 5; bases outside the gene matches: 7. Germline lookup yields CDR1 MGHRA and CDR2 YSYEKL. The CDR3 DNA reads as TGCGCCAGCAGCCAAGATCGGGGACAGGGTTTGTATGGCTACACCTTC. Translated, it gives CASSQDRGQGLYGYTF.

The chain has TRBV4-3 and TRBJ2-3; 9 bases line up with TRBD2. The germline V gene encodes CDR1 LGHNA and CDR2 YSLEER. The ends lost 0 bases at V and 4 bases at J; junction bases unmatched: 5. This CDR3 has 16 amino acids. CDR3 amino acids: CASSQERRGGPDTQYF. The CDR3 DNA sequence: TGCGCCAGCAGCCAAGAGAGGCGGGGGGGGCCAGATACGCAGTATTTT.

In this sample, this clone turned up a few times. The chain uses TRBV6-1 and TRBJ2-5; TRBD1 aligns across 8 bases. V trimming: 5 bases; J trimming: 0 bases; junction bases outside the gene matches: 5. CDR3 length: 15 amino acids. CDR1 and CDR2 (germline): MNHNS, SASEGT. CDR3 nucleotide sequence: TGTGCCAGCAGTAGAATGACAGGGGACCAAGAGACCCAGTACTTC. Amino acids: CASSRMTGDQETQYF.

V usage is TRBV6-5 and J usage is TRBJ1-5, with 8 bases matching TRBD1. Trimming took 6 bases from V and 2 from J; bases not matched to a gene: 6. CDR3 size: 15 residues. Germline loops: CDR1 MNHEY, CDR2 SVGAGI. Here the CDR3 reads CASRLGQGGNQPQHF. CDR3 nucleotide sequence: TGTGCCAGCAGACTAGGACAGGGCGGCAATCAGCCCCAGCATTTT.

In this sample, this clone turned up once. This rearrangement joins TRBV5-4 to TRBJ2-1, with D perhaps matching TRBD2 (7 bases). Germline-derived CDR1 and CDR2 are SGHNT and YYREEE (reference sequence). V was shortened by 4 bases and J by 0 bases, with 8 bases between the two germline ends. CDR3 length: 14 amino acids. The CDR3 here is CASSRGGSYNEQFF. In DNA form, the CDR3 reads TGTGCCAGCAGCAGGGGGGGCTCCTACAATGAGCAGTTCTTC.

The CDR3 loop is CASSVLGQGNTGELFF. The DNA for the CDR3 is TGTGCCAGCAGTGTATTGGGACAGGGGAACACCGGGGAGCTGTTTTTT. The genes are TRBV27 and TRBJ2-2; 9 bases fit TRBD1. The CDR3 contains 16 residues. CDR1 MNHEY and CDR2 SMNVEV come from the germline V gene (reference sequence). V lost 5 bases to trimming and J lost 1 base; unmatched junction nucleotides: 5.

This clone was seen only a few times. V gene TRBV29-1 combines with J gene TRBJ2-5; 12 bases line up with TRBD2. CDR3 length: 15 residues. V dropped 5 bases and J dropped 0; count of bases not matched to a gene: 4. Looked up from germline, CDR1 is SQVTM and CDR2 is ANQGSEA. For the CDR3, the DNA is TGCAGCGTTAACGGACTAGCGGGACACCAAGAGACCCAGTACTTC. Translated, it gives CSVNGLAGHQETQYF.

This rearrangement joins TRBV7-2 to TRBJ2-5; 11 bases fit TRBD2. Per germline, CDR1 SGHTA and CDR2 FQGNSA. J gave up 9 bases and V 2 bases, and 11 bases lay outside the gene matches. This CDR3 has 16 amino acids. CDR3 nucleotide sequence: TGTGCCAGCAGCTTAAGCCTAGCGGGGGGCCTGACGGCCCAGTACTTC. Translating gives CASSLSLAGGLTAQYF.

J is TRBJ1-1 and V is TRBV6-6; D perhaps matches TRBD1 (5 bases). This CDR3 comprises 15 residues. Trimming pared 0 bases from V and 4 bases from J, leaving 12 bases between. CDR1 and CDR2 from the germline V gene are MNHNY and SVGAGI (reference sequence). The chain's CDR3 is CASSYSGGMGTEAFF. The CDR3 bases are TGTGCCAGCAGTTACTCGGGGGGGATGGGCACTGAAGCTTTCTTT.

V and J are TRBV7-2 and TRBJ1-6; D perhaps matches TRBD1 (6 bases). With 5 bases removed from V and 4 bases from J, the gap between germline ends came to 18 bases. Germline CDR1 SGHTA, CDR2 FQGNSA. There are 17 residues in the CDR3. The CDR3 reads CASSPPLQGNYNSPLHF. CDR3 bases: TGTGCCAGCAGCCCCCCTTTGCAGGGGAATTATAATTCACCCCTCCACTTT.

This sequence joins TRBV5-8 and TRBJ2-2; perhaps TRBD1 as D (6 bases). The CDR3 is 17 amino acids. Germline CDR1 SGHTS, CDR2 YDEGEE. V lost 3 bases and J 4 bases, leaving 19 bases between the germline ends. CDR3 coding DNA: TGTGCCAGCAGCTCCTTTAGGGGGAGCGATAGCACCGGGGAGCTGTTTTTT. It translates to CASSSFRGSDSTGELFF.

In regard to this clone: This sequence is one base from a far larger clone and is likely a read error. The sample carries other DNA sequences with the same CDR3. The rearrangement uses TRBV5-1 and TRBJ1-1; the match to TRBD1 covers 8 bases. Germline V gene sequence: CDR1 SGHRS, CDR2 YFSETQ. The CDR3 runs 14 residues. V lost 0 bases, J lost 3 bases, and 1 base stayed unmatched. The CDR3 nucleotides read TGCGCCAGCAGCTTGGCAGGGGGCTACACTGAAGCTTTCTTT. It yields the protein CASSLAGGYTEAFF. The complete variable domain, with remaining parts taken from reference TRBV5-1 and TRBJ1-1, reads KAGVTQTPRYLIKTRGQQVTLSCSPISGHRSVSWYQQTPGQGLQFLFEYFSETQRNKGNFPGRFSGRQFSNSRSEMNVSTLELGDSALYLCASSLAGGYTEAFFGQGTRLTVV.

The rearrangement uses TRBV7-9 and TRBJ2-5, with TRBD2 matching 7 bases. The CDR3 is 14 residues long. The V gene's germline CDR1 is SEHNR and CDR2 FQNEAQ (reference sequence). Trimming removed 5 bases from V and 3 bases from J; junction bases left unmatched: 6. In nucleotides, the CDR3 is TGTGCCAGCAGCCGCAACGCGGGGGAAGAGACCCAGTACTTC. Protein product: CASSRNAGEETQYF. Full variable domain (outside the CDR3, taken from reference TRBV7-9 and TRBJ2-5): DTGVSQNPRHKITKRGQNVTFRCDPISEHNRLYWYRQTLGQGPEFLTYFQNEAQLEKSRLLSDRFSAERPKGSFSTLEIQRTEQGDSAMYLCASSRNAGEETQYFGPGTRLLVL.

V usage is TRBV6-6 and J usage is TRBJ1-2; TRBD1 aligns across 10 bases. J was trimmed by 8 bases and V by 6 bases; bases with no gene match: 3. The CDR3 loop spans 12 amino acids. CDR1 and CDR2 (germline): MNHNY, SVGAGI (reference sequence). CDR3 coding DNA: TGTGCCAGCAGGGGGACAGGGGAGGGCTACACCTTC. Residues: CASRGTGEGYTF.

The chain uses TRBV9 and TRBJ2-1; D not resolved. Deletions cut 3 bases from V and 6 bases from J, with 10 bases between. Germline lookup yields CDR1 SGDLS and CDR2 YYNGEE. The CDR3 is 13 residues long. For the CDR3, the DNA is TGTGCCAGCAGCGGTACTTACGGCAATGAGCAGTTCTTC. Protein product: CASSGTYGNEQFF.